Presented here are 30 T cell receptor beta chains from one specimen sequenced in a study of blood T cell repertoires in COVID-19. The table came from immunoSEQ multiplex PCR; TCRdb's copy has only in-frame clones and leaves some out. The repertoire holds about 210,000 clones, with roughly 90% as singletons. The sequenced material came from peripheral blood. The receptor source for this set is a man between 18 and 35 years old with active or convalescent COVID-19.

The rearrangement uses TRBV12-5 and TRBJ1-2; D is possibly TRBD1 (5 bases). The length of the CDR3 is 13 residues. Germline assignment: CDR1 LGHNT and CDR2 FRNRAP. The V and J ends lost 7 bases and 2 bases respectively, with 11 bases between them. CDR3 sequence (DNA): TGTGCTAGTGCCACGACAGAAAACTATGGCTACACCTTC. Amino acid sequence: CASATTENYGYTF.

This rearrangement joins TRBV19 to TRBJ2-1; 11 positions agree with TRBD2. Germline assignment: CDR1 LNHDA and CDR2 SQIVND (reference sequence). The J segment lost 10 bases and the V segment lost 7 bases, leaving 12 bases of the junction unmatched. The CDR3 is made up of 15 amino acids. The CDR3 DNA reads TGTGCCAGTACTGACATAGCGGGGGGGCTTGGAGAGCAGTTCTTC. It is translated as CASTDIAGGLGEQFF.

This clone has a handful of counts. The V call is TRBV9, the J call TRBJ1-4; no definite D call. The CDR3 runs 14 residues. The germline gives CDR1 SGDLS, CDR2 YYNGEE. V lost 0 bases, J lost 8 bases, and 11 bases lay in between. CDR3 DNA sequence: TGTGCCAGCAGCGTAGTCGGGGATAGCGAAAAACTGTTTTTT. Amino acid sequence: CASSVVGDSEKLFF.

The chain links TRBV6-2 or TRBV6-3 to TRBJ2-1, with 14 bases that match TRBD2. The junction had 12 bases not matched to a gene; V was cut back by 4 bases and J by 10 bases. Per the germline V gene, CDR1 is MNHEY and CDR2 is SVGEGT. This CDR3 spans 17 amino acids. CDR3 in amino acids: CASSSTGTSGSLVEQFF. DNA of the CDR3: TGTGCCAGCAGTTCGACCGGGACTAGCGGGAGCTTAGTCGAGCAGTTCTTC.

The V and J genes are TRBV28 and TRBJ1-5; 7 nucleotides line up with TRBD1. This CDR3 is built from 16 residues. Germline V gives CDR1 MDHEN, CDR2 SYDVKM. V was pared by 5 bases and J by 5 bases, with 12 bases of the junction left unmatched. The CDR3 DNA is TGTGCCAGCAGTCACGGAGGGACAGCCCGATATCAGCCCCAGCATTTT. Encoded protein: CASSHGGTARYQPQHF.

The genes are TRBV7-2 and TRBJ2-5; no firm D call. CDR1 is SGHTA and CDR2 is FQGNSA in the germline V gene. The V end was cut by 3 bases, the J end by 5 bases, with 16 bases between. This CDR3 region has 15 residues. The CDR3 here is CASSFNPIAAETQYF. In DNA form, the CDR3 reads TGTGCCAGCAGCTTCAACCCGATAGCCGCGGAGACCCAGTACTTC.

The V and J genes are TRBV10-3 and TRBJ1-6; 11 bases are a match to TRBD1. Per germline, CDR1 ENHRY and CDR2 SYGVKD. Germline trimming cut 6 bases from V and 9 bases from J; bases unmatched to any gene: 4. CDR3 length equals 14 residues. The CDR3 DNA follows: TGTGCCATCAGGGGACAGGGGGACGCTTCACCCCTCCACTTT. It specifies CAIRGQGDASPLHF.

V usage is TRBV27 and J usage is TRBJ1-2; D is ambiguous. Germline values: CDR1 MNHEY, CDR2 SMNVEV (reference sequence). Trimming took off 10 bases at V and 4 bases at J, with 10 bases between the two ends. The CDR3 is 11 residues long. In nucleotides, the CDR3 is TGTGCCACCTGGGCTTTCTATGGCTACACCTTC. Translating gives CATWAFYGYTF.

The gene calls are TRBV19 and TRBJ2-7; D gene unclear. The V gene's germline CDR1 is LNHDA and CDR2 SQIVND (reference sequence). This CDR3 region has 13 residues. V was pared by 2 bases and J by 3 bases, with 8 bases between. The CDR3 coding sequence is TGTGCCAGTAGTATACGGCAGGACTACGAGCAGTACTTC. Translating it yields CASSIRQDYEQYF.

The chain combines TRBV7-2 with TRBJ2-3; a possible D gene is TRBD2 (5 bases). V shed 2 bases and J shed 6 bases, with 15 bases lying between them. The CDR3 runs 15 residues. CDR1 is SGHTA and CDR2 is FQGNSA in the germline V gene. The CDR3 DNA follows: TGTGCCAGCAGCTTAACGGGATACAGAGACGATACGCAGTATTTT. Encoded protein: CASSLTGYRDDTQYF.

Only one count was recorded for this clone. The rearrangement links TRBV5-1 to TRBJ1-6; 7 bases are shared with TRBD1. Unmatched junction bases numbered 6, after V lost 2 bases and J lost 7 bases. Germline-derived CDR1 and CDR2 are SGHRS and YFSETQ. The CDR3 runs 15 residues. Written as DNA, the CDR3 is TGCGCCAGCAGCTTAACAGGGGATTCCAATTCACCCCTCCACTTT. Amino acids: CASSLTGDSNSPLHF.

This chain uses TRBV29-1 with TRBJ2-1, with TRBD2 identical over 8 bases. J lost 6 bases, V lost 5 bases, and 6 bases had no gene match. CDR1 and CDR2 (germline): SQVTM, ANQGSEA. The CDR3 covers 13 residues. Written as DNA, the CDR3 is TGCAGCGTTCAGTTAGCGGGAACCAATGAGCAGTTCTTC. It codes for CSVQLAGTNEQFF.

The chain is built from TRBV7-2 and TRBJ2-3, with 14 nucleotides matching TRBD2. V lost 1 base to trimming and J lost 6 bases; unmatched junction nucleotides: 3. Germline V gene sequence: CDR1 SGHTA, CDR2 FQGNSA. This CDR3 is 16 amino acids long. The chain's CDR3 is CASSLVGTSGSDTQYF. The CDR3 DNA reads TGTGCCAGCAGCTTAGTAGGGACTAGCGGGAGTGATACGCAGTATTTT.

The chain uses TRBV30 and TRBJ2-2; D is undetermined. Germline V gives CDR1 GTSNPN, CDR2 SVGIG (reference sequence). The CDR3 has 14 residues. The V gene lost 2 bases and the J gene lost 4 bases, with 11 bases spanning the gap. DNA of the CDR3: TGTGCCTGGAGTACTCTTTCAGGCACCGGGGAGCTGTTTTTT. This translates into CAWSTLSGTGELFF.

The chain links TRBV7-2 to TRBJ2-6; unclear D gene. The CDR3 contains 15 residues. V was shortened by 1 base and J by 3 bases, with 7 bases between the two germline ends. CDR1 SGHTA and CDR2 FQGNSA come from the germline V gene. Here the CDR3 reads CASSLVAYGANVLTF. CDR3 nucleotides: TGTGCCAGCAGCTTAGTAGCTTATGGGGCCAACGTCCTGACTTTC.

This sequence joins TRBV11-2 and TRBJ2-2, with 8 bases lining up with TRBD2. Germline lookup yields CDR1 SGHAT and CDR2 FQNNGV. With 5 bases clipped from V and 4 bases from J, the junction kept 3 bases outside the gene matches. There are 14 residues in the CDR3. CDR3 nucleotide sequence: TGTGCCAGCAGCCGGACTAGCAGCACCGGGGAGCTGTTTTTT. Translating gives CASSRTSSTGELFF. The full variable domain, with the rest looked up from reference TRBV11-2 and TRBJ2-2, is EAGVAQSPRYKIIEKRQSVAFWCNPISGHATLYWYQQILGQGPKLLIQFQNNGVVDDSQLPKDRFSAERLKGVDSTLKIQPAKLEDSAVYLCASSRTSSTGELFFGEGSRLTVL.

The chain has TRBV12-5 and TRBJ1-3, with TRBD1 matching over 7 bases. The V gene end was trimmed by 3 bases and the J gene end by 0 bases; junction bases not matched to a gene: 5. CDR3 length: 16 residues. CDR1 LGHNT and CDR2 FRNRAP come from the germline V gene. The DNA of the CDR3 is TGTGCTAGTGGTTTCAGACAGGGAGGCTCTGGAAACACCATATATTTT. Protein product: CASGFRQGGSGNTIYF.

This chain connects TRBV4-3 to TRBJ2-7, with 12 bases identical to TRBD2. Germline CDR1 reads LGHNA; CDR2 reads YSLEER. The ends lost 4 bases at V and 6 bases at J; junction bases unmatched: 7. The CDR3 has 15 residues. This chain's CDR3 is CASSRGLAGRGEQYF. DNA for the CDR3: TGCGCCAGCAGCCGAGGACTAGCGGGAAGGGGCGAGCAGTACTTC.

The chain couples TRBV19 to TRBJ1-5; 7 nucleotides align to TRBD1. Germline-derived CDR1 and CDR2 are LNHDA and SQIVND (reference sequence). V was clipped by 3 bases and J by 7 bases; unmatched bases: 6. The CDR3 runs to 14 residues. CDR3 sequence reads: CASSIDRVAQPQHF. CDR3 coding DNA: TGTGCCAGTAGTATCGACAGGGTGGCGCAGCCCCAGCATTTT.

The gene calls are TRBV7-8 and TRBJ1-6, with D tentatively TRBD1 (6 bases). V lost 1 base to trimming and J lost 4 bases, with 11 bases between them. CDR1 and CDR2 (germline): SGHVS, FQNEAQ. The length of the CDR3 is 16 residues. CDR3 region: CASSLVTGIYNSPLHF. In DNA, the CDR3 is TGTGCCAGCAGCTTAGTGACAGGAATTTATAATTCACCCCTCCACTTT.

V and J are TRBV20-1 and TRBJ2-7; D perhaps matches TRBD2 (5 bases). Germline-derived CDR1 and CDR2 are DFQATT and SNEGSKA (reference sequence). V dropped 5 bases and J dropped 6 bases, with 11 bases sitting between them. The CDR3 has 11 amino acids. The CDR3 sequence is CSAPSFGEQYF. For the CDR3, the DNA is TGCAGTGCTCCTAGCTTCGGCGAGCAGTACTTC.

This chain's CDR3 is CASSPGGTGDNEQFF. DNA for the CDR3: TGTGCCAGCAGTCCCGGGGGGACAGGAGACAATGAGCAGTTCTTC. The chain employs TRBV7-3 and TRBJ2-1, with a weak D call TRBD1 (8 bases). Germline lookup yields CDR1 SGHTA and CDR2 FQGTGA. This CDR3 has 15 amino acids. Between the trimmed V and J ends, which lost 6 bases and 5 bases, there was a span of 17 bases.

The chain links TRBV15 to TRBJ2-3, with a tentative D call TRBD2 (6 bases). Trimming left V 6 bases short and J 2 bases short, with 12 bases between. Germline CDR1 LNHNV, CDR2 YYDKDF (reference sequence). The CDR3 is 14 residues long. CDR3 sequence reads: CATRGLATTDTQYF. The CDR3 DNA reads as TGTGCCACCAGAGGTCTAGCGACCACAGATACGCAGTATTTT. Variable domain in full (rest from reference TRBV15 and TRBJ2-3): DAMVIQNPRYQVTQFGKPVTLSCSQTLNHNVMYWYQQKSSQAPKLLFHYYDKDFNNEADTPDNFQSRRPNTSFCFLDIRSPGLGDTAMYLCATRGLATTDTQYFGPGTRLTVL.

The chain uses TRBV5-4 and TRBJ2-2, with D possibly matching TRBD2 (6 bases). Trimming shortened V by 4 bases and J by 0 bases, and 13 bases separated the two germline ends. This CDR3 contains 16 residues. Per germline, CDR1 SGHNT and CDR2 YYREEE (reference sequence). The CDR3 region has the DNA TGTGCCAGCAGCCCCCGGCGGGGCTCGAACACCGGGGAGCTGTTTTTT. Amino acids: CASSPRRGSNTGELFF.

This clone was observed a single time. The genes are TRBV7-2 and TRBJ1-2; TRBD1 aligns across 7 bases. With 3 bases clipped from V and 7 bases from J, the junction kept 8 bases outside the gene matches. The CDR3 sequence is 14 residues long. Germline CDR1 reads SGHTA; CDR2 reads FQGNSA. The CDR3 reads CASSFSGTESGYTF. CDR3 sequence (DNA): TGTGCCAGCAGCTTCTCCGGGACAGAGAGTGGCTACACCTTC.

J is TRBJ1-5 and V is TRBV6-5; 8 bases are shared with TRBD1. With V trimmed by 6 bases and J by 6 bases, 7 bases remained unmatched. Per the germline V gene, CDR1 is MNHEY and CDR2 is SVGAGI. The CDR3 loop spans 14 amino acids. CDR3 amino acids: CASSRDRGRQPQHF. CDR3 nucleotides: TGTGCCAGCAGCCGCGACAGGGGACGTCAGCCCCAGCATTTT.

The chain is built from TRBV5-1 and TRBJ2-1, with TRBD2 identical over 16 bases. The CDR3 contains 16 residues. Trimming took 4 bases from V and 5 from J; bases not matched to a gene: 3. CDR1 and CDR2 from the germline V gene are SGHRS and YFSETQ. CDR3 sequence (DNA): TGCGCCAGCAGCATGGGACTAGCGGGGGGGCACAATGAGCAGTTCTTC. The encoded protein is CASSMGLAGGHNEQFF. Full variable domain (missing parts from reference TRBV5-1 and TRBJ2-1): KAGVTQTPRYLIKTRGQQVTLSCSPISGHRSVSWYQQTPGQGLQFLFEYFSETQRNKGNFPGRFSGRQFSNSRSEMNVSTLELGDSALYLCASSMGLAGGHNEQFFGPGTRLTVL.

This sequence joins TRBV5-1 and TRBJ1-1, with TRBD1 matching 7 bases. The V gene end was trimmed by 3 bases and the J gene end by 1 base; junction bases not matched to a gene: 6. This CDR3 is built from 15 residues. Germline values: CDR1 SGHRS, CDR2 YFSETQ. The CDR3 protein is CASSYNRQGNTEAFF. The CDR3 DNA is TGCGCCAGCAGCTATAATAGACAGGGGAACACTGAAGCTTTCTTT.

This clone was observed a single time. This chain uses TRBV4-1 with TRBJ1-2, with 7 nucleotides matching TRBD1. Germline trimming cut 0 bases from V and 5 bases from J; bases unmatched to any gene: 6. Per germline, CDR1 MGHRA and CDR2 YSYEKL. The CDR3 length is 15 residues. CDR3 residues: CASSQELQGGYGYTF. Here the CDR3 DNA reads TGCGCCAGCAGCCAAGAATTGCAGGGGGGTTATGGCTACACCTTC.

The chain employs TRBV19 and TRBJ2-7; 9 bases fit TRBD1. Trimming removed 3 bases from V and 0 bases from J; junction bases left unmatched: 9. Per the germline V gene, CDR1 is LNHDA and CDR2 is SQIVND (reference sequence). The CDR3 totals 17 residues. Written as DNA, the CDR3 is TGTGCCAGTAGTATCCCTCCCGGGACAGGGAGCTCCTACGAGCAGTACTTC. Protein product: CASSIPPGTGSSYEQYF.